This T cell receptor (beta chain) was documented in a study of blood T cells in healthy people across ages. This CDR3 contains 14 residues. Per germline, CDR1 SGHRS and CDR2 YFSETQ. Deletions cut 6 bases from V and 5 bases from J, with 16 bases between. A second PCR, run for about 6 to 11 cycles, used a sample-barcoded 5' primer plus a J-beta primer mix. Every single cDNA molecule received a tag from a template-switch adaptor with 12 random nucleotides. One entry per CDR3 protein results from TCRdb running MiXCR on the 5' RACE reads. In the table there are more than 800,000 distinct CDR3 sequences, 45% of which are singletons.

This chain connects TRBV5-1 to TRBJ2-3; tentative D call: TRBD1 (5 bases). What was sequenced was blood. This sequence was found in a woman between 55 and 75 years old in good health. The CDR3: CASTPPGARDTQYF. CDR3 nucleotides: TGCGCCAGCACCCCTCCTGGGGCTCGAGATACGCAGTATTTT. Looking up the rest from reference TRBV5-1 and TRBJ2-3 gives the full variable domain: KAGVTQTPRYLIKTRGQQVTLSCSPISGHRSVSWYQQTPGQGLQFLFEYFSETQRNKGNFPGRFSGRQFSNSRSEMNVSTLELGDSALYLCASTPPGARDTQYFGPGTRLTVL.